Below are 18 T cell receptor beta chains sequenced from a single sample in a study of T-cell reconstitution after alpha-beta-depleted transplantation in children. Unique molecular identifiers were incorporated into the prepared TCRbeta library. TCRdb re-analysed the PCR reads in MiXCR, keeping a single row per CDR3 protein. Here the sample spans roughly 180,000 distinct CDR3 sequences, approximately 12% being singletons. The sequencing used PBMCs, collected before TCRalphabeta/CD19-depleted stem cell transplant. The receptors here all came from a boy aged 2-9 years with acute myeloid leukemia, due to receive a stem cell transplant.

The table lists this clonotype with many counts. The chain recombines TRBV7-2 with TRBJ1-3; D is undetermined. Trimming removed 7 bases at V and 0 bases at J, with 16 bases between. Germline V gives CDR1 SGHTA, CDR2 FQGNSA. This CDR3 is 16 amino acids long. The CDR3 sequence: CASTEIGQPSGNTIYF. CDR3 bases: TGTGCCAGCACCGAAATAGGCCAGCCCTCTGGAAACACCATATATTTT.

This clonotype was counted ten times or more. CDR3 bases: TGCGCCAGCAGGGGGGTATCGGGACTAGCGGGGAGCTCCTACGAGCAGTACTTC. Translation gives CASRGVSGLAGSSYEQYF. The chain uses TRBV5-1 and TRBJ2-7; TRBD2 aligns across 13 bases. From germline, CDR1 is SGHRS and CDR2 YFSETQ. CDR3 length: 18 amino acids. Trimming at V came to 5 bases and at J to 0 bases, leaving 11 bases not matched to a gene.

This clonotype was counted many times. The chain joins TRBV6-5 to TRBJ2-3; possibly TRBD1 or TRBD2 for D (5 bases each). The germline gives CDR1 MNHEY, CDR2 SVGAGI. The germline V and J ends were trimmed by 4 bases and 10 bases, with 18 bases remaining between them. The CDR3 has 14 amino acids. The CDR3 sequence: CASSFGDGPTPQYF. The CDR3 nucleotides read TGTGCCAGCAGTTTCGGGGACGGCCCGACCCCGCAGTATTTT.

This clonotype has ten or more counts. The chain uses TRBV28 and TRBJ2-7; D possibly corresponds to TRBD1 (6 bases). The germline V gene has CDR1 MDHEN and CDR2 SYDVKM. The CDR3 length is 15 residues. V was trimmed by 3 bases and J by 3 bases, leaving 15 bases between them. The CDR3 protein is CASSFLVGRGYEQYF. The CDR3 bases are TGTGCCAGCAGTTTTCTAGTAGGCAGGGGCTACGAGCAGTACTTC.

J is TRBJ1-1 and V is TRBV7-6; D not certain. V was pared by 5 bases and J by 3 bases, with 10 bases between. The CDR3 covers 13 residues. The germline CDR1 and CDR2 sequences are SGHVS and FNYEAQ. This CDR3 reads CASSDGRDTEAFF. The CDR3 DNA sequence: TGTGCCAGCAGCGATGGGAGGGACACTGAAGCTTTCTTT.

This clonotype has a count of ten or more. The chain recombines TRBV7-8 with TRBJ2-3, with 7 positions matching TRBD1. Trimming cost V 3 bases and J 6 bases; bases outside gene matches: 12. The germline V gene has CDR1 SGHVS and CDR2 FQNEAQ. The CDR3 spans 16 residues. The CDR3 nucleotides read TGTGCCAGCAGCTTCCGGGACAGTGTACGTGAGGATACGCAGTATTTT. Its translation is CASSFRDSVREDTQYF. The full variable domain, its missing parts supplied by reference TRBV7-8 and TRBJ2-3, is GAGVSQSPRYKVAKRGQDVALRCDPISGHVSLFWYQQALGQGPEFLTYFQNEAQLDKSGLPSDRFFAERPEGSVSTLKIQRTQQEDSAVYLCASSFRDSVREDTQYFGPGTRLTVL.

This clonotype has at least ten counts. The V and J genes are TRBV12-3 or TRBV12-4 and TRBJ2-5; D not certain. The CDR3 totals 14 residues. V lost 8 bases to trimming and J lost 5 bases, with 18 bases between them. The CDR3 loop reads CASRRDLGWETQYF. In DNA, the CDR3 is TGTGCCAGCCGACGCGATTTGGGGTGGGAGACCCAGTACTTC.

This clonotype was found many times. The chain recombines TRBV7-2 with TRBJ2-7; 7 nucleotides align to TRBD1. Germline assignment: CDR1 SGHTA and CDR2 FQGNSA. This CDR3 comprises 13 residues. Unmatched junction bases numbered 5, after V lost 6 bases and J lost 3 bases. The CDR3 spells CASSLDRFYEQYV. The CDR3 DNA sequence: TGTGCCAGCAGTTTGGACAGGTTCTACGAGCAGTACGTC.

This clonotype was detected many times. The chain uses TRBV21-1 and TRBJ2-2; the table's D call, TRBD2, has no DNA check behind it. TRBV21-1 is reported as a pseudogene. CDR3 length equals 21 residues. The DNA for the CDR3 is TGTGCCAGCAGCAGACAAGGAGGGAGTAGACTAGCGGGAGAAGGGACCGGGGAGCTGTTTTTT. Its translation is CASSRQGGSRLAGEGTGELFF.

V is TRBV6-2 or TRBV6-3 and J is TRBJ1-1, with 8 nucleotides matching TRBD1. This CDR3 is built from 13 residues. V shed 1 base, J shed 6 bases, and the junction held 1 base outside the gene matches. Germline V CDR1 and CDR2: MNHEY, SVGEGT. The CDR3 region has the DNA TGTGCCAGCAGTTACTTACAGGGGGCTGAAGCTTTCTTT. Amino acids: CASSYLQGAEAFF.

Turning to this clonotype: This sequence may be a read error, since a much larger clone differs from it by one base. J is TRBJ2-7 and V is TRBV5-1; 8 bases line up with TRBD2. The CDR3 extends over 14 amino acids. Germline V gene lookup returns CDR1 SGHRS and CDR2 YFSETQ. The CDR3, as DNA: TGCGCCACGAAGCGGGAGAGTAACCCCCACGAGCAGCACTTC. As protein: CATKRESNPHEQHF. The full variable domain, in which reference TRBV5-1 and TRBJ2-7 provide the parts outside the CDR3, is KAGVTQTPRYLIKTRGQQVTLSCSPISGHRSVSWYQQTPGQGLQFLFEYFSETQRNKGNFPGRFSGRQFSNSRSEMNVSTLELGDSALYLCATKRESNPHEQHFGPGTRLTVT.

In its sample, this clonotype was seen many times. V gene TRBV19 combines with J gene TRBJ2-2; 11 bases are shared with TRBD2. The V gene's germline CDR1 is LNHDA and CDR2 SQIVND (reference sequence). This CDR3 is 15 amino acids long. After removal of 5 bases from V and 4 bases from J, the junction contained 3 bases not matched to a gene. The CDR3 loop reads CASSWGTSGTGELFF. CDR3 DNA sequence: TGTGCCAGTAGTTGGGGGACTAGCGGCACCGGGGAGCTGTTTTTT.

The chain employs TRBV12-3 or TRBV12-4 and TRBJ1-6, with D perhaps TRBD1 (6 bases). V lost 3 bases to trimming and J lost 9 bases, with 15 bases between them. The CDR3 loop spans 15 amino acids. CDR3 in amino acids: CASSLVARGGSPLHF. Here the CDR3 DNA reads TGTGCCAGCAGTTTGGTGGCCAGGGGTGGTTCACCCCTCCACTTT.

This clonotype was recorded many times. The V gene is TRBV12-3 or TRBV12-4, the J gene TRBJ2-1; TRBD1 matches 7 bases. J lost 10 bases, V lost 7 bases, and 10 bases had no gene match. The CDR3 has 13 amino acids. The CDR3 DNA is TGTGCCAGCACCACGTCGAGAGGGGGCGAGCAGTTCTTC. Translated, it gives CASTTSRGGEQFF.

This clonotype occurred many times. The chain joins TRBV29-1 to TRBJ1-2, with D perhaps TRBD1 (6 bases). The CDR3 spans 11 residues. Germline CDR1 and CDR2: SQVTM and ANQGSEA. The V end was cut by 4 bases, the J end by 8 bases, with 11 bases between. CDR3 loop: CSVVQGPGYTF. The CDR3 region has the DNA TGCAGCGTTGTACAGGGTCCCGGCTACACCTTC.

This sequence joins TRBV5-1 and TRBJ1-5; 8 bases fit TRBD1. The germline V gene has CDR1 SGHRS and CDR2 YFSETQ. V was pared by 4 bases and J by 0 bases, with 6 bases of the junction left unmatched. The CDR3 has 16 amino acids. The CDR3 nucleotides are TGCGCCAGCAGCCCGGGTGACAGGGGTAGCAATCAGCCCCAGCATTTT. Its translation is CASSPGDRGSNQPQHF.

In this sample, this clonotype turned up many times. The chain uses TRBV5-6 and TRBJ2-3, with D unresolved. With 1 base removed from V and 0 bases from J, the gap between germline ends came to 9 bases. CDR1 is SGHDT and CDR2 is YYEEEE in the germline V gene. The CDR3 length is 15 residues. Here the CDR3 DNA reads TGTGCCAGCAGCTTGATTTTTTCTAGCACAGATACGCAGTATTTT. Translation: CASSLIFSSTDTQYF.

This clonotype came up many times. The J gene is TRBJ2-7, the V gene TRBV5-1; no reliable D call. The ends were cut back, 0 bases at V and 4 bases at J, with 11 bases in the middle. Looked up from germline, CDR1 is SGHRS and CDR2 is YFSETQ. The CDR3 is 14 residues long. The CDR3 protein is CASSLGLEEYEQYF. The CDR3 DNA reads as TGCGCCAGCAGCTTGGGGCTCGAAGAGTACGAGCAGTACTTC.